This T cell receptor (beta chain) derives from a study of long-term antiretroviral therapy in people with HIV. Regarding the study as a whole: Possibly under older ART regimens, blood was drawn between about 2004 and 2017.

To note about this clone: No antigen is known for it.

There was at least one pre-ART PBMC sample for each donor, plus at least two post-ART PBMC samples. Participants living with HIV all received treatment in the United States. Researchers report immunoSEQ v3.0 was run at survey level. The repertoire was sequenced with immunoSEQ multiplex PCR; TCRdb's copy has only in-frame clones and lacks some. The table records approximately 30,000 clones, roughly four fifths of them present only once. The V end was cut by 3 bases, the J end by 2 bases, with 14 bases between. The germline CDR1 and CDR2 sequences are KGHSH and LQKENI. This CDR3 comprises 15 residues. This chain uses TRBV18 with TRBJ2-7; TRBD1 is a possible D gene (6 bases). The sample consisted of unsorted PBMCs, taken 0.8 years before starting antiretroviral therapy. The receptor was isolated from a man aged 18 to 30 with HIV. DNA for the CDR3: TGTGCCAGCTCACCTGGTCCGGACAGTCCCTACGAGCAGTACTTC. This encodes CASSPGPDSPYEQYF. Full variable domain (rest looked up from reference TRBV18 and TRBJ2-7): NAGVMQNPRHLVRRRGQEARLRCSPMKGHSHVYWYRQLPEEGLKFMVYLQKENIIDESGMPKERFSAEFPKEGPSILRIQQVVRGDSAAYFCASSPGPDSPYEQYFGPGTRLTVT.